The 26 T cell receptor beta chains below come from one sample, sequenced in a study of blood T cell repertoires in COVID-19. Using immunoSEQ multiplex PCR, the repertoire was profiled, and TCRdb retains in-frame clones only, with some absent. Among more than 250,000 clones, about 87% were seen once, and the ten largest hold around 1.3%. The source material was PBMCs or T cells enriched from blood (not recorded which). The receptors stem from a woman aged 40 to 50 with acute COVID-19.

This rearrangement joins TRBV12-3 or TRBV12-4 to TRBJ2-3; D possibly corresponds to TRBD2 (5 bases). The CDR3 extends over 13 amino acids. The V end was cut by 6 bases, the J end by 11 bases, with 18 bases between. CDR3 nucleotide sequence: TGTGCCAGCAGCCTCCTCGGGGATTCGGGGCAGTATTTT. Translated, it gives CASSLLGDSGQYF.

The gene calls are TRBV5-4 and TRBJ2-7; D might be TRBD1 (5 bases). The CDR3 is 13 amino acids. Germline V gene data show CDR1 as SGHNT and CDR2 as YYREEE (reference sequence). Trimming stripped 2 bases from V and 4 bases from J, with 10 bases between. CDR3 sequence (DNA): TGTGCCAGCAGCTTAGGACACCCGTACGAGCAGTACTTC. Its translation: CASSLGHPYEQYF.

This sequence joins TRBV12-3 or TRBV12-4 and TRBJ1-1, with D possibly being TRBD1 (6 bases). Trimming shortened V by 7 bases and J by 2 bases, and 11 bases separated the two germline ends. The CDR3 spans 13 residues. CDR3 amino acids: CASNLQGNTEAFF. CDR3 DNA sequence: TGTGCCAGCAACCTACAGGGTAACACTGAAGCTTTCTTT.

The chain carries TRBV6-5 and TRBJ2-2; TRBD2 agrees at 7 bases. CDR3 length: 15 residues. Germline assignment: CDR1 MNHEY and CDR2 SVGAGI. V was clipped by 8 bases and J by 7 bases; unmatched bases: 13. DNA of the CDR3: TGTGCCAGCTCCAGCCGGCGGGAGTGGTTCGGGGAGCTGTTTTTT. Its protein is CASSSRREWFGELFF.

This chain links TRBV27 with TRBJ2-6; D perhaps matches TRBD1 (5 bases). This CDR3 contains 15 residues. The germline gives CDR1 MNHEY, CDR2 SMNVEV (reference sequence). The V gene lost 5 bases and the J gene lost 3 bases, with 11 bases spanning the gap. CDR3 bases: TGTGCCAGCAGTAGACAGCCTGATGGGGCCAACGTCCTGACTTTC. Residues: CASSRQPDGANVLTF.

V is TRBV9 and J is TRBJ2-2; 13 nucleotides line up with TRBD2. After removal of 0 bases from V and 5 bases from J, the junction contained 10 bases not matched to a gene. Germline lookup yields CDR1 SGDLS and CDR2 YYNGEE. This CDR3 is built from 19 residues. The CDR3 DNA follows: TGTGCCAGCAGCGTAGAGGGACTAGCGGGGAGGAGTTGGACCGGGGAGCTGTTTTTT. This sequence encodes CASSVEGLAGRSWTGELFF.

The genes are TRBV13 and TRBJ2-1; 9 bases align to TRBD2. The length of the CDR3 is 15 residues. The trim removed 3 bases at V and 4 bases at J, leaving 4 bases unmatched. Germline V gives CDR1 PRHDT, CDR2 FYEKMQ (reference sequence). The CDR3 DNA reads TGTGCCAGCAGCTTTGCGACTAGCGGATACAATGAGCAGTTCTTC. Protein product: CASSFATSGYNEQFF.

This chain connects TRBV5-6 to TRBJ1-1; 7 bases are shared with TRBD1. J was trimmed by 7 bases and V by 5 bases; bases with no gene match: 5. In germline, CDR1 is SGHDT, CDR2 YYEEEE. The CDR3 loop spans 12 amino acids. This chain's CDR3 is CASSPGQREAFF. The CDR3 DNA sequence: TGTGCCAGCAGTCCGGGACAGCGTGAAGCTTTCTTT.

This rearrangement joins TRBV3-1 (or the pseudogene TRBV3-2) to TRBJ1-5; D call uncertain. CDR3 length equals 14 residues. CDR1 and CDR2 from the germline V gene are LGHDT and YNNKEL (reference sequence). Trimming shortened V by 3 bases and J by 0 bases, and 6 bases separated the two germline ends. The CDR3: CASSHGSSNQPQHF. In nucleotides, the CDR3 is TGTGCCAGCAGCCACGGGAGTAGCAATCAGCCCCAGCATTTT.

The V and J genes are TRBV27 and TRBJ2-2; D perhaps matches TRBD1 (5 bases). The CDR3 runs 15 residues. Trimming removed 0 bases from V and 0 bases from J, with 5 bases in between. The germline V gene has CDR1 MNHEY and CDR2 SMNVEV (reference sequence). The CDR3 spells CASSLSRANTGELFF. CDR3 nucleotide sequence: TGTGCCAGCAGTTTATCCAGGGCGAACACCGGGGAGCTGTTTTTT.

The V call is TRBV9, the J call TRBJ2-7, with D maybe TRBD2 (7 bases). Trimming took 0 bases from V and 2 from J, leaving 12 bases between them. CDR1 is SGDLS and CDR2 is YYNGEE in the germline V gene. The CDR3 consists of 15 residues. CDR3 protein: CASSVDRGAPYEQYF. As DNA, the CDR3 is TGTGCCAGCAGCGTAGATCGGGGGGCGCCCTACGAGCAGTACTTC.

J is TRBJ2-1 and V is TRBV6-5; 7 nucleotides align to TRBD2. CDR1 is MNHEY, CDR2 SVGAGI, per germline. The V segment lost 3 bases and the J segment 8 bases; nucleotides outside the gene matches: 10. The CDR3 sequence is 15 residues long. Written as DNA, the CDR3 is TGTGCCAGCAGTTATGTTGCGGGAGTTATGGATGAGCAGTTCTTC. This translates into CASSYVAGVMDEQFF.

V usage is TRBV6-5 and J usage is TRBJ1-2; 7 bases map to TRBD1. V shed 4 bases, J shed 0 bases, and the junction held 5 bases outside the gene matches. The germline gives CDR1 MNHEY, CDR2 SVGAGI. This CDR3 is built from 15 residues. The CDR3 loop reads CASSWTGSPNYGYTF. The CDR3, as DNA: TGTGCCAGCAGTTGGACAGGATCTCCTAACTATGGCTACACCTTC.

The V and J genes are TRBV15 and TRBJ2-3, with 10 bases fitting TRBD2. This CDR3 is 16 amino acids long. The V and J ends lost 5 bases and 4 bases, in that order; junction bases with no gene match: 9. Germline CDR1 LNHNV, CDR2 YYDKDF (reference sequence). The CDR3 DNA sequence: TGTGCCACCAGCGGCAGACTAGCGGGTTTGGCAGATACGCAGTATTTT. Residues: CATSGRLAGLADTQYF.

This clone appeared once. The gene calls are TRBV10-3 and TRBJ2-2, with a tentative D call TRBD2 (6 bases). This CDR3 has 13 residues. Germline CDR1 is ENHRY and CDR2 is SYGVKD. V was clipped by 6 bases and J by 6 bases, with 11 bases between them. The CDR3 loop reads CAIRRREAGELFF. As DNA, the CDR3 is TGTGCCATCAGAAGGAGGGAGGCCGGGGAGCTGTTTTTT.

The chain couples TRBV4-3 to TRBJ1-5; D remains unclear. Per the germline V gene, CDR1 is LGHNA and CDR2 is YSLEER. Trimming pared 4 bases from V and 7 bases from J, leaving 17 bases between. The CDR3 is 15 residues long. The DNA of the CDR3 is TGCGCCAGCAGCCCGGGAGTAGGGATTCACCAGCCCCAGCATTTT. Translated: CASSPGVGIHQPQHF.

The chain is built from TRBV2 and TRBJ1-1; 9 bases map to TRBD1. The CDR3 has 15 amino acids. Germline values: CDR1 SNHLY, CDR2 FYNNEI. V lost 6 bases to trimming and J lost 2 bases; unmatched junction nucleotides: 7. The CDR3 here is CASSPRTGVNTEAFF. The CDR3, as DNA: TGTGCCAGCAGCCCCCGGACAGGGGTCAACACTGAAGCTTTCTTT.

The genes are TRBV20-1 and TRBJ2-5; D gene unclear. This CDR3 comprises 11 residues. The germline V and J ends were trimmed by 2 bases and 4 bases, with 5 bases remaining between them. CDR1 and CDR2 from the germline V gene are DFQATT and SNEGSKA (reference sequence). This CDR3 reads CSARPLETQYF. CDR3 coding DNA: TGCAGTGCTAGACCCCTAGAGACCCAGTACTTC.

The V and J genes are TRBV6-5 and TRBJ1-2; D is unresolved. Trimming shortened V by 6 bases and J by 2 bases, and 4 bases separated the two germline ends. The CDR3 extends over 11 amino acids. Germline V lookup: CDR1 MNHEY, CDR2 SVGAGI. The CDR3 region is CASRSNYGYTF. CDR3 in DNA: TGTGCCAGCAGGTCAAACTATGGCTACACCTTC.

This clone has just one count. The chain links TRBV11-2 to TRBJ1-2; D is uncertain. Per the germline V gene, CDR1 is SGHAT and CDR2 is FQNNGV. The CDR3 length is 12 residues. Trimming removed 5 bases at V and 5 bases at J, with 9 bases between. CDR3 bases: TGTGCCAGCAGCCTATTGAGATATGGCTACACCTTC. The encoded protein is CASSLLRYGYTF.

A few counts support this clone. This chain connects TRBV18 to TRBJ1-3, with D perhaps TRBD1 (6 bases). Trimming left V 3 bases short and J 0 bases short, with 12 bases between. The CDR3 length is 16 residues. The germline V gene encodes CDR1 KGHSH and CDR2 LQKENI. CDR3 protein: CASSPWTANSGNTIYF. In nucleotides, the CDR3 is TGTGCCAGCTCACCGTGGACAGCTAACTCTGGAAACACCATATATTTT.

This clone was counted once. The chain combines TRBV14 with TRBJ1-2, with 7 bases lining up with TRBD1. Per the germline V gene, CDR1 is SGHDN and CDR2 is FVKESK. The trim removed 2 bases at V and 3 bases at J, leaving 6 bases unmatched. The CDR3 runs to 15 residues. The chain's CDR3 is CASSQLGGEHYGYTF. In DNA form, the CDR3 reads TGTGCCAGCAGCCAACTAGGGGGCGAGCACTATGGCTACACCTTC.

This clone came up once. The gene calls are TRBV9 and TRBJ2-1; no clear D. The CDR3 extends over 14 amino acids. V gave up 4 bases and J gave up 5 bases, with 13 bases separating them. The germline gives CDR1 SGDLS, CDR2 YYNGEE. Here the CDR3 reads CASSPRHTDNEQFF. DNA for the CDR3: TGTGCCAGCAGCCCCCGACATACCGACAATGAGCAGTTCTTC.

V usage is TRBV7-9 and J usage is TRBJ2-2; the match to TRBD2 covers 10 bases. Trimming at V came to 2 bases and at J to 7 bases, leaving 7 bases not matched to a gene. The CDR3 is 16 residues long. CDR1 is SEHNR and CDR2 is FQNEAQ in the germline V gene (reference sequence). CDR3 sequence reads: CASSLTSGRANGELFF. The CDR3 nucleotides read TGTGCCAGCAGCTTAACCAGCGGGAGGGCGAACGGGGAGCTGTTTTTT.

The chain has TRBV7-2 and TRBJ2-1; no clear D. This CDR3 contains 15 residues. V was pared by 3 bases and J by 0 bases, with 9 bases between. Germline values: CDR1 SGHTA, CDR2 FQGNSA. CDR3 sequence: CASSFRRHSYNEQFF. The CDR3 DNA reads TGTGCCAGCAGCTTCCGCCGACACTCCTACAATGAGCAGTTCTTC.

The chain carries TRBV24-1 and TRBJ2-3; 9 bases map to TRBD2. The junction had 4 bases not matched to a gene; V was cut back by 4 bases and J by 6 bases. The CDR3 runs to 14 residues. The germline V gene encodes CDR1 KGHDR and CDR2 SFDVKD. In DNA, the CDR3 is TGTGCCACCAGTGACCCCGGACTAGCGGATACGCAGTATTTT. It translates to CATSDPGLADTQYF.